A selection of T cell receptor beta chains follows, all from one sample in a study of cytomegalovirus exposure and HLA in healthy donors. Repertoires were generated with immunoSEQ multiplex PCR, while TCRdb's copy carries only in-frame clones and drops some. The sample holds roughly 300,000 clones; about nine tenths are singletons and the top ten take 0.95% to 1.5%. What was sequenced was PBMCs. The receptor source for this set is a woman aged 25 to 45 in good health and CMV-seropositive. Each CDR3 is given with its conserved first and last residue. D genes are given only for firm matches. Clone sizes are given selectively: once, few, many, or a class where the clone is expanded.

v_call	j_call	clone_size	d_call	cdr3_aa	cdr3_nt
TRBV27	TRBJ2-5	.	.	CASSFSPRSETQYF	TGTGCCAGCAGTTTTTCCCCTAGGAGCGAGACCCAGTACTTC
TRBV12-5	TRBJ1-2	.	.	CASGDILSGYTF	TGTGCTAGTGGGGACATTTTGAGCGGCTACACCTTC
TRBV30	TRBJ1-1	once	.	CAWRGRIEAFF	TGTGCCTGGAGAGGGCGGATTGAAGCTTTCTTT
TRBV6-1	TRBJ2-1	.	.	CASTPGWSYNEQFF	TGTGCCAGCACTCCGGGCTGGAGTTACAATGAGCAGTTCTTC
TRBV21-1	TRBJ2-7	once	.	CASSKAPGRLYEQYF	TGTGCCAGCAGCAAAGCCCCAGGGAGGCTCTACGAGCAGTACTTC
TRBV27	TRBJ2-7	.	.	CASSLSTGIYEQYF	TGTGCCAGCAGTTTATCGACGGGGATCTACGAGCAGTACTTC
TRBV28	TRBJ2-1	.	.	CASSSSRLGQFF	TGTGCCAGCAGTTCCAGTCGTTTGGGGCAGTTCTTC
TRBV7-2	TRBJ2-1	.	.	CASSLTTDNEQFF	TGTGCCAGCAGCTTAACCACAGACAATGAGCAGTTCTTC
TRBV5-1	TRBJ1-3	few	TRBD1	CASSLYTGAGNTIYF	TGCGCCAGCAGCTTGTACACAGGGGCTGGAAACACCATATATTTT
TRBV15	TRBJ1-2	.	.	CATSRQGPLGYTF	TGTGCCACCAGCAGACAGGGCCCTCTTGGCTACACCTTC
TRBV19	TRBJ2-2	once	.	CASSIDFTGTGELFF	TGTGCCAGTAGTATAGATTTTACAGGGACCGGGGAGCTGTTTTTT
TRBV15	TRBJ2-2	few	.	CATTGQPQGDTGELFF	TGTGCCACAACCGGACAGCCCCAAGGGGACACCGGGGAGCTGTTTTTT
TRBV6-5	TRBJ2-2	.	TRBD2	CASGGLAGGTGELFF	TGTGCCAGCGGAGGACTAGCGGGGGGGACCGGGGAGCTGTTTTTT
TRBV15	TRBJ1-2	few	TRBD1	CATSRTTGDDGYTF	TGTGCCACCAGCAGAACGACAGGGGACGACGGCTACACCTTC
TRBV5-1	TRBJ2-1	.	TRBD2	CASSLESGANNEQFF	TGCGCCAGCAGCTTGGAAAGCGGGGCCAATAATGAGCAGTTCTTC
TRBV18	TRBJ2-2	.	.	CASSPPPGANTGELFF	TGTGCCAGCTCACCACCTCCGGGAGCTAACACCGGGGAGCTGTTTTTT
TRBV5-6	TRBJ1-2	.	.	CASSHGINRDAYGYTF	TGTGCCAGCAGCCACGGAATTAACAGGGACGCCTATGGCTACACCTTC
TRBV27	TRBJ2-7	.	TRBD1	CASSLSGYGTGSREQYF	TGTGCCAGCAGTTTATCCGGTTACGGGACAGGGTCTCGCGAGCAGTACTTC
TRBV5-8	TRBJ2-7	.	.	CASSLVGNVYF	TGTGCCAGCAGCTTGGTGGGGAATGTGTACTTC
TRBV2	TRBJ2-1	.	TRBD1	CASMSGQGALNEQFF	TGTGCCAGCATGTCAGGACAGGGAGCCTTAAATGAGCAGTTCTTC
TRBV27	TRBJ2-1	.	.	CASSLGDEQFF	TGTGCCAGCAGTTTAGGGGATGAGCAGTTCTTC
TRBV6-5	TRBJ2-7	.	TRBD1	CASKGTGKTYEQYF	TGTGCCAGCAAGGGGACAGGGAAAACCTACGAGCAGTACTTC
TRBV11-2	TRBJ2-2	.	TRBD1	CASSSKGANTGELFF	TGTGCCAGCAGCTCTAAGGGGGCCAACACCGGGGAGCTGTTTTTT
TRBV2	TRBJ2-4	.	TRBD1	CASSDPGQQDPAKNIQYF	TGTGCCAGCAGTGATCCGGGACAGCAAGACCCAGCCAAAAACATTCAGTACTTC
TRBV4-3	TRBJ2-3	.	.	CASSQGTPPRTDTQYF	TGCGCCAGCAGCCAAGGGACCCCCCCCCGAACAGATACGCAGTATTTT
TRBV25-1	TRBJ1-5	.	.	CASSELSSNQPQHF	TGTGCCAGCAGTGAATTAAGTAGCAATCAGCCCCAGCATTTT
TRBV6-5	TRBJ1-1	.	.	CASSYTGMVTEAFF	TGTGCCAGCAGTTACACAGGAATGGTAACTGAAGCTTTCTTT
TRBV27	TRBJ2-3	.	.	CASSPDRDTQYF	TGTGCCAGCAGTCCGGACCGAGATACGCAGTATTTT
TRBV27	TRBJ2-7	.	.	CASSSPGGSTSYEQYF	TGTGCCAGCAGTTCCCCGGGGGGCTCGACCTCCTACGAGCAGTACTTC
TRBV7-2	TRBJ2-7	once	TRBD1	CASSLVVTGSHEQYF	TGTGCCAGCAGCTTAGTAGTGACAGGGTCTCACGAGCAGTACTTC
TRBV2	TRBJ2-5	.	.	CASLVGDQYF	TGTGCCAGCCTCGTAGGGGACCAGTACTTC
TRBV19	TRBJ2-5	.	TRBD2	CASSVTSGRAYGRETQYF	TGTGCCAGTAGTGTCACTAGCGGGAGGGCCTATGGTAGAGAGACCCAGTACTTC
TRBV2	TRBJ2-7	once	TRBD1	CASSSGDRGYEQYF	TGTGCCAGCAGCTCGGGGGACAGGGGCTACGAGCAGTACTTC
TRBV6-5	TRBJ1-1	once	.	CASSYGPEAFF	TGTGCCAGCAGTTACGGCCCTGAAGCTTTCTTT
TRBV5-1	TRBJ1-5	.	.	CASSPGGNQPQHF	TGCGCCAGCAGCCCAGGGGGCAATCAGCCCCAGCATTTT
TRBV9	TRBJ1-3	.	.	CASSVLAGNTIYF	TGTGCCAGCAGCGTTCTGGCTGGAAACACCATATATTTT
TRBV2	TRBJ2-2	.	TRBD1	CATHRGTGGTGELFF	TGTGCCACCCACCGTGGGACAGGTGGCACCGGGGAGCTGTTTTTT
TRBV14	TRBJ2-7	.	.	CASSHSSALYEQYF	TGTGCCAGCAGCCACAGTAGCGCCCTTTACGAGCAGTACTTC
TRBV25-1	TRBJ1-1	.	.	CASSEYNTMNTEAFF	TGTGCCAGCAGTGAATACAACACTATGAACACTGAAGCTTTCTTT
TRBV6-6	TRBJ1-2	.	.	CASSYPERQNYGYTF	TGTGCCAGCAGTTATCCCGAACGTCAGAACTATGGCTACACCTTC